This T cell receptor beta chain was sequenced in a study of blood T cell repertoires in COVID-19. As for this clone: A read error may produce the germline difference seen at one junction end.

Germline values: CDR1 SSHAT, CDR2 FNYEAQ (reference sequence). The CDR3 runs 15 residues. The protocol was immunoSEQ multiplex PCR, while the TCRdb copy is restricted to in-frame clones and leaves out a portion. The profile shows approximately 300,000 clones, roughly nine tenths of them singletons. The rearrangement links TRBV7-7 to TRBJ2-5; 12 positions match TRBD2. The specimen sequenced was peripheral blood. The source of this sequence is a woman aged 50 to 65 who had recovered from COVID-19. Here the CDR3 DNA reads TGTGCTAGCAGCTTAGGACTAGCGGGGCAAGAGACCCAGTACTTC. Its translation is CASSLGLAGQETQYF.